The 5 T cell receptor beta chains below come from one sample, sequenced in a study of T cells in Graves' hyperthyroidism and ophthalmopathy. Regions amplified from RNA transcripts were the TCR beta CDR3 regions. When the TCR CDR3 underwent first-round RT-PCR, the HTBI primer set was used. TCRdb re-analysed the multiplex PCR reads in MiXCR, keeping a single row per CDR3 protein. The table shows about 560,000 distinct CDR3 sequences, with 16% occurring only once. The material sequenced was blood. The receptors stem from a woman between 18 and 30 years old with Graves' hyperthyroidism.

This clonotype was seen more than once but under ten times. This sequence joins TRBV24-1 and TRBJ1-2; TRBD1 matches at 11 bases. CDR1 and CDR2 (germline): KGHDR, SFDVKD. V dropped 2 bases and J dropped 8; count of bases not matched to a gene: 3. This CDR3 has 14 residues. CDR3 region: CATSDSGQGAGYTF. The DNA of the CDR3 is TGTGCCACCAGTGATTCCGGACAGGGGGCAGGCTACACCTTC.

J is TRBJ1-3 and V is TRBV13; no clear D. There are 15 residues in the CDR3. V shed 0 bases and J shed 1 base, with 7 bases lying between them. The germline V gene has CDR1 PRHDT and CDR2 FYEKMQ (reference sequence). The CDR3 here is CASSLGQFSGNTIYF. The CDR3 nucleotides read TGTGCCAGCAGCTTAGGACAATTTTCTGGAAACACCATATATTTT. Full variable domain (remainder filled in from reference TRBV13 and TRBJ1-3): AAGVIQSPRHLIKEKRETATLKCYPIPRHDTVYWYQQGPGQDPQFLISFYEKMQSDKGSIPDRFSAQQFSDYHSELNMSSLELGDSALYFCASSLGQFSGNTIYFGEGSWLTVV.

The CDR3 here is CASSASGGPNTGELFF. For the CDR3, the DNA is TGTGCCAGCAGCGCTAGCGGGGGGCCCAACACCGGGGAGCTGTTTTTT. The V and J genes are TRBV5-5 and TRBJ2-2; 11 bases match TRBD2. The germline V gene has CDR1 SGHKS and CDR2 YYEKEE (reference sequence). Trimming at V came to 4 bases and at J to 2 bases, leaving 4 bases not matched to a gene. The CDR3 covers 16 residues.

This clonotype was seen more than once but under ten times. The chain carries TRBV20-1 and TRBJ2-1, with 13 positions matching TRBD2. V was clipped by 2 bases and J by 7 bases; unmatched bases: 17. There are 19 residues in the CDR3. Germline CDR1 DFQATT, CDR2 SNEGSKA (reference sequence). The CDR3 bases are TGCAGTGCTAGAAATGACAGGGGGCGAGGACTAGCGGGAGATAATGAGCAGTTCTTC. Its translation: CSARNDRGRGLAGDNEQFF.

A few counts support this clonotype. The chain has TRBV18 and TRBJ2-7; D call uncertain. Germline loops: CDR1 KGHSH, CDR2 LQKENI. The CDR3 spans 15 residues. The V gene lost 1 base and the J gene lost 6 bases, with 16 bases spanning the gap. The CDR3 nucleotides read TGTGCCAGCTCACCACTTAGTGCAGTCGGTCGCGAGCAGTACTTC. Its protein is CASSPLSAVGREQYF.